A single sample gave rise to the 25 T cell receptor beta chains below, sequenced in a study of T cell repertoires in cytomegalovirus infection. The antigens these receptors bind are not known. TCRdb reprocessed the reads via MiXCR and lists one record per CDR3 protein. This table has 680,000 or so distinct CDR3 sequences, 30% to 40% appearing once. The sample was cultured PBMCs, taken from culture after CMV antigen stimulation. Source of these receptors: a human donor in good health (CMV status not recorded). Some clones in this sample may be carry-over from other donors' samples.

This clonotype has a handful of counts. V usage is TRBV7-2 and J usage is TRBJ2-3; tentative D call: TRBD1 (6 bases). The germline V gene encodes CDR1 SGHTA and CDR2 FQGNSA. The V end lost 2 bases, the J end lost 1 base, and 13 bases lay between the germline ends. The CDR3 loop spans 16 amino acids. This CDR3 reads CASSLTGAGGTDTQYF. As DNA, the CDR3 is TGTGCCAGCAGCTTAACTGGCGCAGGGGGCACAGATACGCAGTATTTT. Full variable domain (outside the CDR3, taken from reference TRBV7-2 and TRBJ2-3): GAGVSQSPSNKVTEKGKDVELRCDPISGHTALYWYRQSLGQGLEFLIYFQGNSAPDKSGLPSDRFSAERTGGSVSTLTIQRTQQEDSAVYLCASSLTGAGGTDTQYFGPGTRLTVL.

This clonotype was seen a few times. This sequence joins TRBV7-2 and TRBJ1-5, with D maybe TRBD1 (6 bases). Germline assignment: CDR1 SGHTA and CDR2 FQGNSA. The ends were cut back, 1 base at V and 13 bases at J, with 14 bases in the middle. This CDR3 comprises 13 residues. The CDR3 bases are TGTGCCAGCAGCTTAGACAGGGTGTCCGATCAGCATTTT. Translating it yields CASSLDRVSDQHF. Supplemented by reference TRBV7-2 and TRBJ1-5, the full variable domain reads GAGVSQSPSNKVTEKGKDVELRCDPISGHTALYWYRQSLGQGLEFLIYFQGNSAPDKSGLPSDRFSAERTGGSVSTLTIQRTQQEDSAVYLCASSLDRVSDQHFGDGTRLSIL.

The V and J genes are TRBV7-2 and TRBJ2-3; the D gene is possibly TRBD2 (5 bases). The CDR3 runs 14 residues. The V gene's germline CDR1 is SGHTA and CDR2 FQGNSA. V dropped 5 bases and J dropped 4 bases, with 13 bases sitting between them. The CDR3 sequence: CASSGRGSPDTQYF. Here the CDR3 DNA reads TGTGCCAGCAGCGGACGAGGGAGCCCAGATACGCAGTATTTT. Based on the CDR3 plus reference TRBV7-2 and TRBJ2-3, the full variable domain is GAGVSQSPSNKVTEKGKDVELRCDPISGHTALYWYRQSLGQGLEFLIYFQGNSAPDKSGLPSDRFSAERTGGSVSTLTIQRTQQEDSAVYLCASSGRGSPDTQYFGPGTRLTVL.

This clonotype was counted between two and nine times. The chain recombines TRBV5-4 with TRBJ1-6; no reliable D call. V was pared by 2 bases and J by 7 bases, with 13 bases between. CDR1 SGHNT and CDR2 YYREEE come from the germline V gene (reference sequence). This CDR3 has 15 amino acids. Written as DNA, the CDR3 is TGTGCCAGCAGCTTAGGCCAGGCAAGAAATTCACCCCTCCACTTT. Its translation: CASSLGQARNSPLHF.

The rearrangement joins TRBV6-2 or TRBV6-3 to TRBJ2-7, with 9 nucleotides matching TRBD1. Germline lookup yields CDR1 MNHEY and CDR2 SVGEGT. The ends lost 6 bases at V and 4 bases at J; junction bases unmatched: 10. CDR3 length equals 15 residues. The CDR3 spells CASSIIRDRAYEQYF. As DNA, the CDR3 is TGTGCCAGCAGCATAATCCGGGACAGGGCTTACGAGCAGTACTTC.

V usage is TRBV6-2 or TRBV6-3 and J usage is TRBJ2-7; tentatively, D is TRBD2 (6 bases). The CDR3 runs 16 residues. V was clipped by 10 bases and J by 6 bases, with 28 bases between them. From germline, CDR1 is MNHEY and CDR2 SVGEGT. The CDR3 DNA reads TGTGCCACCATAAAGGAGGGCTCCGGAATCTTCGCCGAGCAGTACTTC. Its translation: CATIKEGSGIFAEQYF.

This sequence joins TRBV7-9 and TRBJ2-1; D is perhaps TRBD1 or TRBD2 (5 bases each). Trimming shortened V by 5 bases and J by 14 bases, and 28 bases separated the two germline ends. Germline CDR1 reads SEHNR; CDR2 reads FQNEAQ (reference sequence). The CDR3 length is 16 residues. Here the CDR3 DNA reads TGTGCCAGCAGCCCCCACGGGACCCAACAAGGTGGTACTGAGTTCTTC. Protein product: CASSPHGTQQGGTEFF.

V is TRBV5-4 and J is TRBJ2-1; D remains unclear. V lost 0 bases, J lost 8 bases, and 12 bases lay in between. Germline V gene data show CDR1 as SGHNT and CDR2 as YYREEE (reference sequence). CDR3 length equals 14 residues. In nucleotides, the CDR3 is TGTGCCAGCAGCTTGGCCCCAGCTTCCTATGAGCAGTTCTTC. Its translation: CASSLAPASYEQFF.

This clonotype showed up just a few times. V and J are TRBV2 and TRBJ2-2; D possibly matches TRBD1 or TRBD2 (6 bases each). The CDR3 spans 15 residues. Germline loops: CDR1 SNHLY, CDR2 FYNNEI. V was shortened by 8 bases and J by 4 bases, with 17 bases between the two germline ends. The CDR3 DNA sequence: TGTGCCAGCGGGCGGGCACGGGGGCCCACCGGGGAGCTGTTTTTT. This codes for CASGRARGPTGELFF.

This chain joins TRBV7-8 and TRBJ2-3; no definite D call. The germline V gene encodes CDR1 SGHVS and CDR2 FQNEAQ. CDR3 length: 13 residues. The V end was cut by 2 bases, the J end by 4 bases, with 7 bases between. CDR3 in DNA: TGTGCCAGCAGCTTAATGTGGGCAGATACGCAGTATTTT. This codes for CASSLMWADTQYF.

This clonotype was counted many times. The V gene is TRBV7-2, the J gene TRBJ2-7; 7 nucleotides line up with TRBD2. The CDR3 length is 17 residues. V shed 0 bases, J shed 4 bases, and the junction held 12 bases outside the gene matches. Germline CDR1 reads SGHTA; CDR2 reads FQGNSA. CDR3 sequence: CASSLATGARGGYEQYF. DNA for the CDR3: TGTGCCAGCAGCTTAGCGACCGGAGCGCGGGGAGGGTACGAGCAGTACTTC.

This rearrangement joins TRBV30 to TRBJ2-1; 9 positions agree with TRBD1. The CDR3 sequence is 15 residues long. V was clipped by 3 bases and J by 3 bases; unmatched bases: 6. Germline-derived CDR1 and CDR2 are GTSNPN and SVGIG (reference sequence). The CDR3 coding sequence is TGTGCCTGGAGACCCATGGACAGGGGCTACAATGAGCAGTTCTTC. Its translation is CAWRPMDRGYNEQFF.

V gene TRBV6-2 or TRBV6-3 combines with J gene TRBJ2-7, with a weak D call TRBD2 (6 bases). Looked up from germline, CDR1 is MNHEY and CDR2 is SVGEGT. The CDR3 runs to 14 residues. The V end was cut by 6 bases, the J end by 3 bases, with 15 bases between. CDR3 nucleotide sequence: TGTGCCAGCAGCTGGTGGGACTCTGACTACGAGCAGTACTTC. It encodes CASSWWDSDYEQYF.

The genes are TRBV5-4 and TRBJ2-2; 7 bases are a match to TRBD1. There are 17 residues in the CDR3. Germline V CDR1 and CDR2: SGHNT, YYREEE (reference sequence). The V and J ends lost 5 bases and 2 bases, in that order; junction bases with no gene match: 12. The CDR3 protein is CASSPGQASSNTGELFF. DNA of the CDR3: TGTGCCAGCAGTCCTGGACAGGCTTCGTCTAACACCGGGGAGCTGTTTTTT.

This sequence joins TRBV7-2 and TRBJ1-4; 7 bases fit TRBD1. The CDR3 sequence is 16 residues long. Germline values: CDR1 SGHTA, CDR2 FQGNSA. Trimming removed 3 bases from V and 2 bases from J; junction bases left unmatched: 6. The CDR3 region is CASSLVTGKTNEKLFF. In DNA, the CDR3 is TGTGCCAGCAGCTTGGTGACAGGGAAGACTAATGAAAAACTGTTTTTT.

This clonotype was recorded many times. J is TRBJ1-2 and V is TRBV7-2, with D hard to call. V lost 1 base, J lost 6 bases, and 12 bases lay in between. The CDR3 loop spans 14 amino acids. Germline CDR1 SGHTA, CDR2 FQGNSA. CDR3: CASSLGPGMDGYTF. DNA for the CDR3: TGTGCCAGCAGCTTAGGACCGGGAATGGATGGCTACACCTTC. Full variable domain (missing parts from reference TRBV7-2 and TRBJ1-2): GAGVSQSPSNKVTEKGKDVELRCDPISGHTALYWYRQSLGQGLEFLIYFQGNSAPDKSGLPSDRFSAERTGGSVSTLTIQRTQQEDSAVYLCASSLGPGMDGYTFGSGTRLTVV.

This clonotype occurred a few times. CDR3 loop: CASSPPGTGHGDTQYF. The CDR3 DNA reads as TGTGCCAGCAGCCCACCCGGGACAGGGCATGGAGATACGCAGTATTTT. The V and J genes are TRBV7-2 and TRBJ2-3, with TRBD1 identical over 9 bases. Trimming took 5 bases from V and 5 from J; bases not matched to a gene: 11. Looked up from germline, CDR1 is SGHTA and CDR2 is FQGNSA. The CDR3 sequence is 16 residues long.

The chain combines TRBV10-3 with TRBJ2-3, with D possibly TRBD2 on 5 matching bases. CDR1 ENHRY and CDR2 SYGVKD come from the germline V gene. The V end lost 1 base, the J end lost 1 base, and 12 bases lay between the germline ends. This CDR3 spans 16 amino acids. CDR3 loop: CAISELEGSRTDTQYF. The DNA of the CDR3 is TGTGCCATCAGTGAGTTAGAGGGCTCGCGCACAGATACGCAGTATTTT.

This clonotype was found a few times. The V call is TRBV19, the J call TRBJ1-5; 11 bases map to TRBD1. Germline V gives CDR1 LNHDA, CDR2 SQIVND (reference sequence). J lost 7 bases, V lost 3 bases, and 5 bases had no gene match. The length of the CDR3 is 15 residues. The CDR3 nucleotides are TGTGCCAGTAGTATGGGACAGGGGGTACGGCAGCCCCAGCATTTT. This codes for CASSMGQGVRQPQHF.

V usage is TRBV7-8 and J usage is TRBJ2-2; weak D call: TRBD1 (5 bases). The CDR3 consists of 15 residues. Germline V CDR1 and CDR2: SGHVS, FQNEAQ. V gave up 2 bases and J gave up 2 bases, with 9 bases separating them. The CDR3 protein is CASSLRGPNTGELFF. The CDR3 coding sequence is TGTGCCAGCAGCTTAAGGGGTCCAAACACCGGGGAGCTGTTTTTT.

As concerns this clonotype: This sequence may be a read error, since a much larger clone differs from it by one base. CDR3: CASSTIPYNEQFF. The CDR3 DNA follows: TGTGCCAGCAGCACGATCCCGTACAATGAGCAGTTCTTC. V is TRBV7-2 and J is TRBJ2-1; unclear D gene. CDR1 is SGHTA, CDR2 FQGNSA, per germline. V was cut by 5 bases and J by 4 bases, with 9 bases left in between. The CDR3 loop spans 13 amino acids.

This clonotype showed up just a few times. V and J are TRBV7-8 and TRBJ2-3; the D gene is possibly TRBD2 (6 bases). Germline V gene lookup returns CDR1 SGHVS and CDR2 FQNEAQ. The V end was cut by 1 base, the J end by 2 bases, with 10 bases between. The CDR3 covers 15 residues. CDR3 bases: TGTGCCAGCAGCTTAGTGGGGGGAAACACAGATACGCAGTATTTT. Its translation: CASSLVGGNTDTQYF.

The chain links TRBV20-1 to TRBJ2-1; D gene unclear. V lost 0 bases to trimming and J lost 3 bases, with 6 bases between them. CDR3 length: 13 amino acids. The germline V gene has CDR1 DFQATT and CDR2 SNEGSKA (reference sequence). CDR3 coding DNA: TGCAGTGCTAGAGATACCAGCTACAATGAGCAGTTCTTC. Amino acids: CSARDTSYNEQFF.

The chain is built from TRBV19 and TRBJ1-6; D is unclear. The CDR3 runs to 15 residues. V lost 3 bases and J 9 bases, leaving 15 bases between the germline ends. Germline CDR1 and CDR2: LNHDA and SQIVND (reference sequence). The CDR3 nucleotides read TGTGCCAGTAGTATTGGTCAGCCAGGCGCTTCACCCCTCCACTTT. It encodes CASSIGQPGASPLHF.

Here the CDR3 reads CASSSSAGGLYGYTF. CDR3 nucleotide sequence: TGTGCCAGCAGCTCATCCGCGGGAGGACTCTATGGCTACACCTTC. J is TRBJ1-2 and V is TRBV6-2 or TRBV6-3; D unresolved. V lost 6 bases, J lost 4 bases, and 18 bases lay in between. This CDR3 region has 15 residues. Germline V lookup: CDR1 MNHEY, CDR2 SVGEGT.